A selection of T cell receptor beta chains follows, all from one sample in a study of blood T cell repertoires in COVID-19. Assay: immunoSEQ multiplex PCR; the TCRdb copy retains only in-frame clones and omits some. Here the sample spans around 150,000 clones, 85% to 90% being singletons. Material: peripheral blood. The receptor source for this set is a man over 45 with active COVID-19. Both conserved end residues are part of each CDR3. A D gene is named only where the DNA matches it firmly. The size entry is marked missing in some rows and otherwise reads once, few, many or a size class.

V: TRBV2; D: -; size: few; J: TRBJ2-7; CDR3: CASSEAQGYEQYF; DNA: TGTGCCAGCAGTGAAGCGCAGGGTTACGAGCAGTACTTC
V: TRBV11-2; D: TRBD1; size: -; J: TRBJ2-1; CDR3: CASSSRQGAGYNEQFF; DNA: TGTGCCAGCAGCTCTAGACAGGGGGCTGGGTACAATGAGCAGTTCTTC
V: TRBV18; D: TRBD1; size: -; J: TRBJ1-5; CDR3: CASSPGQVFNQPQHF; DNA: TGTGCCAGCTCACCCGGACAGGTCTTCAATCAGCCCCAGCATTTT
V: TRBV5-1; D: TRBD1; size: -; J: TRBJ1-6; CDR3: CASSSTGTGDSYNSPLHF; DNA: TGCGCCAGCAGCTCCACCGGGACAGGCGACTCCTATAATTCACCCCTCCACTTT
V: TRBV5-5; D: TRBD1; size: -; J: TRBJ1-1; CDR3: CASSSSGQKAFF; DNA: TGTGCCAGCAGCTCCTCGGGACAGAAAGCTTTCTTT
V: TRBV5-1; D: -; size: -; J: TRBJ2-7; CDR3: CASSLAGSYEQYF; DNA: TGCGCCAGCAGCTTGGCGGGATCCTACGAGCAGTACTTC
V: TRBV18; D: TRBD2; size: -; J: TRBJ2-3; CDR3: CASSPGILAENTDTQYF; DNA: TGTGCCAGCTCACCGGGTATACTAGCGGAAAACACAGATACGCAGTATTTT
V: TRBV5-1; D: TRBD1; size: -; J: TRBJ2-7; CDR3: CASSLGAQGKYEQYF; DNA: TGCGCCAGCAGCTTGGGCGCACAGGGGAAATACGAGCAGTACTTC
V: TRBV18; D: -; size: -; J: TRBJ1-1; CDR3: CASSPRSSGYTEAFF; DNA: TGTGCCAGCTCACCACGGAGCAGTGGGTACACTGAAGCTTTCTTT
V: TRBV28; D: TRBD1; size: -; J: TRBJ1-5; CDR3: CASSFQGGNQPQHF; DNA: TGTGCCAGCAGTTTCCAGGGGGGCAATCAGCCCCAGCATTTT
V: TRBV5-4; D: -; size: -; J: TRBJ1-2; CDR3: CASSSPKGANYGYTF; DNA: TGTGCCAGCAGCTCCCCAAAGGGAGCTAACTATGGCTACACCTTC
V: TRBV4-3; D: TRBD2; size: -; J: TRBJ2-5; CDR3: CASSQAGLAGETQYF; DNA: TGCGCCAGCAGCCAAGCGGGACTAGCGGGAGAGACCCAGTACTTC
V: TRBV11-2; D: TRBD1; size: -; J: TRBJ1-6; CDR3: CASSLLGQSSYNSPLHF; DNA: TGTGCCAGCAGCTTACTGGGACAGAGCTCCTATAATTCACCCCTCCACTTT
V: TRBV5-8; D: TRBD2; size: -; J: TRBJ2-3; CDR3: CASSPGGGTDTQYF; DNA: TGTGCCAGCAGCCCCGGGGGGGGCACAGATACGCAGTATTTT
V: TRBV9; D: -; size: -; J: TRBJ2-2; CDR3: CASSVLSRGDGELFF; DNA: TGTGCCAGCAGCGTTCTCAGCAGGGGGGACGGGGAGCTGTTTTTT
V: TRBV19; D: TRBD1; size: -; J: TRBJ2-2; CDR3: CASSIPFGGQANTGELFF; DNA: TGTGCCAGTAGTATCCCTTTTGGGGGACAGGCGAACACCGGGGAGCTGTTTTTT
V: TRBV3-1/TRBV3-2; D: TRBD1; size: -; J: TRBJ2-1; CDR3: CASSRDRGINEQFF; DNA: TGTGCCAGCAGCCGGGACAGGGGTATTAATGAGCAGTTCTTC
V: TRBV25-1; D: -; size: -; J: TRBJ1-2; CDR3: CASSEAGIGRFGYTF; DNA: TGTGCCAGCAGTGAAGCAGGAATTGGTCGCTTCGGCTACACCTTC
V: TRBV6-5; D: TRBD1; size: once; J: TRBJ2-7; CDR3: CASSYSKGQGSYEQYF; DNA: TGTGCCAGCAGTTACTCGAAGGGACAGGGTTCCTACGAGCAGTACTTC
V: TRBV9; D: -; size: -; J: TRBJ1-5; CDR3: CAIYSIFRGYQPQHF; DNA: TGTGCCATATACTCCATCTTCCGGGGGTATCAGCCCCAGCATTTT
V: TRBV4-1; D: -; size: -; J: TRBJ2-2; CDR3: CASSQAPSSRGNTGELFF; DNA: TGCGCCAGCAGCCAAGCCCCCTCCTCCCGCGGGAACACCGGGGAGCTGTTTTTT
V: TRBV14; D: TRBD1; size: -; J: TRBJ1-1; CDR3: CASSRTRTGSAEAFF; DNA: TGTGCCAGCAGCCGGACCCGGACAGGGAGCGCTGAAGCTTTCTTT
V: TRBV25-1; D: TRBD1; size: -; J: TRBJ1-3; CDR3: CASSPWDSSGNTIYF; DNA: TGTGCCAGCAGTCCGTGGGACAGCTCTGGAAACACCATATATTTT
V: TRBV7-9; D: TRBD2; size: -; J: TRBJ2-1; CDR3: CASSLWTSGGPDSHEQFF; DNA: TGTGCCAGCAGCTTATGGACTAGCGGGGGGCCCGATAGCCATGAGCAGTTCTTC
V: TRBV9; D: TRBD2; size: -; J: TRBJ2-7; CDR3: CASSPGGGATYEQYF; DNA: TGTGCCAGCAGCCCGGGGGGGGGCGCCACCTACGAGCAGTACTTC
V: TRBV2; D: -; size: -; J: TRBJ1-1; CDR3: CASSVRNTEAFF; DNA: TGTGCCAGCAGTGTCAGGAACACTGAAGCTTTCTTT